This is a list of T cell receptor beta chains from one sample in a study of T cell responses to AZD1222 COVID-19 vaccine. This table comes from immunoSEQ multiplex PCR, and its TCRdb copy is limited to in-frame clones, with some not included. The sample yields roughly 120,000 clones, around 92% seen once. This material consisted of peripheral blood, taken on day 0 of AZD1222 vaccination. Source of these receptors: an adult in good health. The conserved cysteine and the conserved F or W are not part of the CDR3 here.

V gene,CDR3 protein
TRBV30,AWSVGLGSNEQF
TRBV29-1,SVPLGLADYNEQF
TRBV28,ASSFASRKQQGATGV
TRBV11-2,ASSLAHSVETQY
TRBV9,ASSVGGGGWNEQF
TRBV28,ASSLGARGPPYEQY
TRBV7-2,ASSRATGVADTQY
TRBV20-1,SASALEPGTPGDEQY
TRBV28,ASSPPQGRVYGYT
TRBV4-2,ASSRDRWSGNTIY
TRBV2,ASKRENQPQH
TRBV19,ASTLLTGSKPQH
TRBV11-3,ASSSDTGGEQY
TRBV27,ASSLESRQGANTEAF
TRBV28,ASSWENIQY
TRBV28,ASSTGLGPYEQY
TRBV12-5,ASGPGTGFQETQY
TRBV30,AWEASVYSPLH
TRBV12-3/TRBV12-4,ASSSEPNHT
TRBV4-1,ASSQDRGVSIPTNYGYT
TRBV5-4,ASSFTDRGGGYT
TRBV6-2/TRBV6-3,ASSYSNRQNTEAF
TRBV7-2,ASRPPSSATGELF
TRBV6-2/TRBV6-3,ASSYTRPNSPLH
TRBV7-3,ASSGQSYGYT
TRBV19,AVRLAGNTGELF
TRBV14,ASSQGTRTREAF
TRBV11-2,ASSTGLAGGADTQY